This T cell receptor beta chain was identified in a study of regulatory T cells in long-lasting Graves disease. J lost 2 bases, V lost 2 bases, and 3 bases had no gene match. Germline CDR1 reads SGHNT; CDR2 reads YENEEA. The CDR3 has 14 amino acids. Time point meaning: persistent/refractory GD, antithyroid drugs over 5 years with positive TRAb. The authors made the TCR library using RNA they extracted from PBMCs. This clonotype was seen more than once but under ten times. What it binds is not known. According to the study, TCR beta libraries were built with iRepertoire HTBI primers and CDR3-region Arm-PCR. From the multiplex PCR reads, TCRdb called clonotypes with MiXCR, one entry per CDR3 protein. Found here are some 420,000 distinct CDR3 sequences, 22% of them singletons; the top ten hold less than 15%. Whole-study findings and limits: Persistent disease favored TRBV28, TRBJ1-2 and TRBJ2-5. Whereas new patients shared 966 public clonotypes, persistent patients shared more, at a few thousand.

The TCR originated in a female donor with Graves disease. The sample in question was peripheral blood mononuclear cells (PBMCs), obtained when the disease was refractory, from a patient treated with antithyroid drugs. The chain carries TRBV11-3 and TRBJ2-7; 7 positions agree with TRBD2. This CDR3 reads CASSLLAEPYEQYF. In DNA form, the CDR3 reads TGTGCCAGCAGCTTACTAGCGGAGCCCTACGAGCAGTACTTC.